This passage covers 4 T cell receptor beta chains from one sample sequenced in a study of T cells in Graves' hyperthyroidism and ophthalmopathy. The source material, RNA transcripts, was used to amplify TCR beta CDR3 regions. Researchers ran a first-round RT-PCR on the TCR CDR3 using the HTBI primer set. A single record per CDR3 protein comes from TCRdb applying MiXCR to the multiplex PCR reads. The sample records hundreds of thousands of distinct CDR3 sequences, less than 15% being singletons. Sequencing was carried out using blood. Receptor source: a woman between 18 and 29 years old with Graves' hyperthyroidism.

This clonotype was found many times. The rearrangement uses TRBV27 and TRBJ1-5; TRBD1 matches at 8 bases. Germline lookup yields CDR1 MNHEY and CDR2 SMNVEV (reference sequence). The J segment lost 3 bases and the V segment lost 6 bases, leaving 7 bases of the junction unmatched. There are 15 residues in the CDR3. This chain's CDR3 is CASSLRQGYNQPQHF. DNA for the CDR3: TGTGCCAGCAGCTTACGACAGGGGTACAATCAGCCCCAGCATTTT.

This clonotype was observed many times. The V call is TRBV13, the J call TRBJ2-7, with D tentatively TRBD1 (6 bases). V was pared by 5 bases and J by 5 bases, with 13 bases between. Germline CDR1 reads PRHDT; CDR2 reads FYEKMQ (reference sequence). The CDR3 runs 13 residues. The CDR3 sequence is CASSPTGFHEQYF. The CDR3 bases are TGTGCCAGCAGCCCAACAGGGTTCCACGAGCAGTACTTC.

This clonotype was counted many times. The chain carries TRBV20-1 and TRBJ1-1; perhaps TRBD1 as D (6 bases). The germline V gene has CDR1 DFQATT and CDR2 SNEGSKA (reference sequence). The CDR3 length is 13 residues. Trimming took 6 bases from V and 2 from J, leaving 13 bases between them. In DNA form, the CDR3 reads TGCAGTGCCGCGGGGGCCCTTAACACTGAAGCTTTCTTT. This encodes CSAAGALNTEAFF.

This clonotype was recorded at least ten times. The chain joins TRBV2 to TRBJ2-3; D is possibly TRBD1 (6 bases). The CDR3 loop spans 16 amino acids. Trimming took off 7 bases at V and 2 bases at J, with 19 bases between the two ends. The germline gives CDR1 SNHLY, CDR2 FYNNEI. This chain's CDR3 is CASTVSDSADTDTQYF. Here the CDR3 DNA reads TGTGCCAGCACCGTATCGGACAGCGCGGACACAGATACGCAGTATTTT.